One and the same sample provided the 17 T cell receptor beta chains below, sequenced in a study of control samples from healthy donors and cancer patients. Sequencing was performed with immunoSEQ multiplex PCR; in TCRdb, only in-frame clones are kept and a portion is missing. The data contain around 93,000 clones, roughly 92% of them seen just once; the ten biggest clones take up about 3%. Material for sequencing was blood. The receptors stem from a human donor in good health. The donor label of this sample is uncertain.

The genes are TRBV12-3 or TRBV12-4 and TRBJ2-1; 8 nucleotides line up with TRBD1. CDR3 length: 13 residues. J gave up 6 bases and V 5 bases, and 3 bases lay outside the gene matches. CDR3 coding DNA: TGTGCCAGCAGTCGGGACAGGTCCAATGAGCAGTTCTTC. It yields the protein CASSRDRSNEQFF.

V usage is TRBV24-1 and J usage is TRBJ2-3, with 10 bases fitting TRBD2. Germline V gene sequence: CDR1 KGHDR, CDR2 SFDVKD. Germline trimming cut 6 bases from V and 3 bases from J; bases unmatched to any gene: 5. The CDR3 consists of 15 residues. The DNA for the CDR3 is TGTGCCACCAGTCCGCTAGCGGGGGAGACAGATACGCAGTATTTT. Translating it yields CATSPLAGETDTQYF.

The rearrangement links TRBV19 to TRBJ1-1, with a possible D match to TRBD1 (5 bases). V was pared by 6 bases and J by 1 base, with 15 bases between. The CDR3 is 15 amino acids. Germline CDR1 and CDR2: LNHDA and SQIVND (reference sequence). For the CDR3, the DNA is TGTGCCAGTAGAGGGGTTGCGGCGAGGAACACTGAAGCTTTCTTT. It encodes CASRGVAARNTEAFF. Filled out from reference TRBV19 and TRBJ1-1, the complete variable domain reads DGGITQSPKYLFRKEGQNVTLSCEQNLNHDAMYWYRQDPGQGLRLIYYSQIVNDFQKGDIAEGYSVSREKKESFPLTVTSAQKNPTAFYLCASRGVAARNTEAFFGQGTRLTVV.

The rearrangement links TRBV4-3 to TRBJ2-1, with 7 bases matching TRBD2. Germline CDR1 LGHNA, CDR2 YSLEER. After removal of 0 bases from V and 9 bases from J, the junction contained 8 bases not matched to a gene. The length of the CDR3 is 15 residues. CDR3 in DNA: TGCGCCAGCAGCCAAGAAACGTTGGGAGGGGTTGAGCAGTTCTTC. Translated: CASSQETLGGVEQFF.

The rearrangement joins TRBV5-1 to TRBJ1-1; the D is unclear. The germline V gene encodes CDR1 SGHRS and CDR2 YFSETQ. CDR3 length equals 14 residues. V was trimmed by 0 bases and J by 1 base, leaving 7 bases between them. In DNA, the CDR3 is TGCGCCAGCAGCTTGGACAGAAGGAACACTGAAGCTTTCTTT. Amino acids: CASSLDRRNTEAFF. Using reference TRBV5-1 and TRBJ1-1 for the parts outside the CDR3, the full variable domain is KAGVTQTPRYLIKTRGQQVTLSCSPISGHRSVSWYQQTPGQGLQFLFEYFSETQRNKGNFPGRFSGRQFSNSRSEMNVSTLELGDSALYLCASSLDRRNTEAFFGQGTRLTVV.

The chain carries TRBV6-5 and TRBJ1-5; 8 bases agree with TRBD1. This CDR3 contains 13 residues. Trimming removed 4 bases from V and 11 bases from J; junction bases left unmatched: 7. CDR1 is MNHEY and CDR2 is SVGAGI in the germline V gene. CDR3 coding DNA: TGTGCCAGCAGTTCCCAGGGGGCGGGAGCCCAGCATTTT. Encoded protein: CASSSQGAGAQHF.

This clone is a singleton in its sample. The chain links TRBV7-3 to TRBJ1-4, with D possibly matching TRBD1 (6 bases). The CDR3 totals 15 residues. Trimming shortened V by 2 bases and J by 3 bases, and 10 bases separated the two germline ends. Per the germline V gene, CDR1 is SGHTA and CDR2 is FQGTGA. CDR3 amino acids: CASSLEAGANEKLFF. The CDR3 DNA reads TGTGCCAGCAGCTTAGAAGCAGGGGCTAATGAAAAACTGTTTTTT.

J is TRBJ1-2 and V is TRBV6-5; TRBD1 matches at 8 bases. Germline V CDR1 and CDR2: MNHEY, SVGAGI. The CDR3 has 15 residues. Unmatched junction bases numbered 7, after V lost 5 bases and J lost 2 bases. CDR3 sequence: CASSLGQGWNYGYTF. Here the CDR3 DNA reads TGTGCCAGCAGTCTAGGACAGGGATGGAACTATGGCTACACCTTC.

The chain carries TRBV11-3 and TRBJ2-3, with D hard to call. V was clipped by 5 bases and J by 4 bases, with 10 bases between them. Germline-derived CDR1 and CDR2 are SGHNT and YENEEA. The CDR3 is made up of 13 amino acids. CDR3 protein: CASSRGDSDTQYF. The CDR3 DNA is TGTGCCAGCAGCCGTGGTGATTCAGATACGCAGTATTTT.

The chain employs TRBV11-2 and TRBJ2-7, with D possibly matching TRBD2 (7 bases). The CDR3 covers 15 residues. CDR1 and CDR2 (germline): SGHAT, FQNNGV. CDR3 nucleotide sequence: TGTGCCAGCAGCATAGAGGACGGGGGGCAGTACGAGCAGTACGTC. Translating gives CASSIEDGGQYEQYV.

The gene calls are TRBV28 and TRBJ1-2; D not certain. Trimming took 1 base from V and 8 from J, leaving 11 bases between them. In germline, CDR1 is MDHEN, CDR2 SYDVKM. This CDR3 comprises 13 residues. The CDR3 reads CASSLSQSHGYTF. Here the CDR3 DNA reads TGTGCCAGCAGTTTATCCCAGTCGCACGGCTACACCTTC.

The chain recombines TRBV6-2 or TRBV6-3 with TRBJ2-3, with D possibly matching TRBD1 (6 bases). CDR3 length: 16 amino acids. The V gene lost 0 bases and the J gene lost 0 bases, with 10 bases spanning the gap. Germline values: CDR1 MNHEY, CDR2 SVGEGT. CDR3 DNA sequence: TGTGCCAGCAGTTACTCACCGGACAGAAGCACAGATACGCAGTATTTT. Amino acids: CASSYSPDRSTDTQYF.

The V call is TRBV6-5, the J call TRBJ1-6; D is uncertain. The CDR3 is made up of 15 amino acids. The germline gives CDR1 MNHEY, CDR2 SVGAGI. Trimming cost V 6 bases and J 6 bases, with 15 bases left between them. Here the CDR3 reads CASSDPAVGNSPLHF. The CDR3 DNA sequence: TGTGCCAGCAGCGACCCTGCCGTAGGTAATTCACCCCTCCACTTT.

The chain couples TRBV19 to TRBJ2-1; 9 bases align to TRBD1. CDR1 and CDR2 from the germline V gene are LNHDA and SQIVND (reference sequence). The ends lost 4 bases at V and 7 bases at J; junction bases unmatched: 8. This CDR3 spans 15 amino acids. CDR3 residues: CASSTSTGGVNEQFF. In nucleotides, the CDR3 is TGTGCCAGTAGTACCTCGACAGGGGGGGTGAATGAGCAGTTCTTC.

This chain uses TRBV28 with TRBJ1-2, with a tentative D call TRBD1 (6 bases). The CDR3 consists of 12 residues. Trimming pared 11 bases from V and 3 bases from J, leaving 13 bases between. CDR1 MDHEN and CDR2 SYDVKM come from the germline V gene. The DNA of the CDR3 is TGTGCCGCCGGCAGGGGATACTATGGCTACACCTTC. Amino acid sequence: CAAGRGYYGYTF.

The chain joins TRBV11-2 to TRBJ2-5, with 10 bases identical to TRBD2. The CDR3 is 17 residues long. Germline V gene lookup returns CDR1 SGHAT and CDR2 FQNNGV. With V trimmed by 0 bases and J by 4 bases, 8 bases remained unmatched. CDR3 DNA: TGTGCCAGCAGCTTAGATCGGTTTGCTAGCGGGGGAGAGACCCAGTACTTC. Its translation: CASSLDRFASGGETQYF.

The table lists this clone with a count of one. The chain carries TRBV5-8 and TRBJ1-5, with D possibly TRBD1 on 6 matching bases. The CDR3 extends over 13 amino acids. CDR1 is SGHTS, CDR2 YDEGEE, per germline. V lost 2 bases, J lost 4 bases, and 7 bases lay in between. The CDR3 here is CASSLQGNQPQHF. CDR3 in DNA: TGTGCCAGCAGCTTACAGGGAAATCAGCCCCAGCATTTT.